The clone carrying this T cell receptor (beta chain) was detected ten times or more. The sample belongs to a study of early T cells in non-severe SARS-CoV-2 infection. From germline, CDR1 is LGHDT and CDR2 YNNKEL (reference sequence). CDR3 length equals 15 residues. The ends were cut back, 1 base at V and 0 bases at J, with 10 bases in the middle. TCRdb re-derived calls from the 5' RACE reads in MiXCR, one entry per CDR3 protein. The sample holds around 60,000 distinct CDR3 sequences, around 12% seen once. The sequence derives from an adult who was a healthcare worker with PCR-confirmed SARS-CoV-2 infection or an uninfected control (not recorded which). This chain uses TRBV3-1 with TRBJ2-7; D is perhaps TRBD2 (5 bases). The sequenced material came from whole blood. The CDR3 sequence: CASSQARTSSYEQYF. The CDR3 nucleotides are TGTGCCAGCAGCCAAGCCAGAACTAGCTCCTACGAGCAGTACTTC.